This T cell receptor (beta chain) appears in the sequencing data of a study of cytomegalovirus exposure and HLA in healthy donors. This CDR3 has 16 amino acids. V dropped 2 bases and J dropped 2 bases, with 16 bases sitting between them. Germline loops: CDR1 SEHNR, CDR2 FQNEAQ (reference sequence). Assay used: immunoSEQ multiplex PCR; TCRdb lists only in-frame clones, some missing. The table includes hundreds of thousands of clones, approximately 90% detected once. This TCR was sampled from a man younger than 30 in good health and CMV-seronegative. Sample: PBMCs. V and J are TRBV7-9 and TRBJ2-7, with TRBD1 as a possible D gene (5 bases). CDR3 DNA sequence: TGTGCCAGCAGCTTATCTAGGGGCACACCTACCTACGAGCAGTACTTC. Amino acid sequence: CASSLSRGTPTYEQYF.